Listed below are T cell receptor beta chains from one sample, sequenced in a study of cytomegalovirus exposure and HLA in healthy donors. Using immunoSEQ multiplex PCR, the repertoire was profiled, and TCRdb retains in-frame clones only, with some absent. Of 70,000 or so clones in the sample, approximately 94% were seen once. The sample consisted of PBMCs. The receptors stem from a young woman in good health and CMV-seronegative. CDR3s include the opening cysteine and the closing phenylalanine or tryptophan. The D gene is left open where the match is weak. Rows may omit the clone size; those that give it use once, few, many or a size class.

cdr3_length: 15; j_call: TRBJ2-1; d_call: TRBD2; v_call: TRBV9; clone_size: .; cdr3_nt: TGTGCCAGCAGCGTAGAGAGCGGGAGTCCCAATGAGCAGTTCTTC; cdr3_aa: CASSVESGSPNEQFF
cdr3_length: 18; j_call: TRBJ2-7; d_call: .; v_call: TRBV6-1; clone_size: .; cdr3_nt: TGTGCCAGCAGAGAAAGTATCTCCAGCGCCGATAGCTCCTACGAGCAGTACTTC; cdr3_aa: CASRESISSADSSYEQYF
cdr3_length: 16; j_call: TRBJ2-1; d_call: TRBD1; v_call: TRBV2; clone_size: .; cdr3_nt: TGTGCCAGCAGTGTCCTTCTGGGACAGGGCGCCGATGAGCAGTTCTTC; cdr3_aa: CASSVLLGQGADEQFF
cdr3_length: 16; j_call: TRBJ2-3; d_call: .; v_call: TRBV18; clone_size: .; cdr3_nt: TGTGCCAGCTCGCCAGACCCGGGACACCGCCTTGATACGCAGTATTTT; cdr3_aa: CASSPDPGHRLDTQYF
cdr3_length: 15; j_call: TRBJ1-2; d_call: TRBD1; v_call: TRBV6-6; clone_size: .; cdr3_nt: TGTGCCAGCAGTTACGAGGGGGCCCCGGGCTATGGCTACACCTTC; cdr3_aa: CASSYEGAPGYGYTF
cdr3_length: 15; j_call: TRBJ2-1; d_call: TRBD2; v_call: TRBV2; clone_size: .; cdr3_nt: TGTGCCAGCAGTGAACGGACTAGCGGGGCGAATGAGCAGTTCTTC; cdr3_aa: CASSERTSGANEQFF
cdr3_length: 16; j_call: TRBJ2-1; d_call: TRBD1; v_call: TRBV6-4; clone_size: .; cdr3_nt: TGTGCCAGCAGTGACTTCAGGGGGAGCCGTTTGAATGAGCAGTTCTTC; cdr3_aa: CASSDFRGSRLNEQFF
cdr3_length: 13; j_call: TRBJ2-7; d_call: .; v_call: TRBV5-4; clone_size: .; cdr3_nt: TGTGCCAGCAGCTCCGACAGGAACTACGAGCAGTACTTC; cdr3_aa: CASSSDRNYEQYF
cdr3_length: 14; j_call: TRBJ1-3; d_call: .; v_call: TRBV5-4; clone_size: .; cdr3_nt: TGTGCCAGCACCTCCAACAGGGTTGGAAACACCATATATTTT; cdr3_aa: CASTSNRVGNTIYF
cdr3_length: 14; j_call: TRBJ2-7; d_call: TRBD1; v_call: TRBV10-3; clone_size: .; cdr3_nt: TGTGCCATCAGTAGGGACAGGGAGTCCTACGAGCAGTACTTC; cdr3_aa: CAISRDRESYEQYF
cdr3_length: 14; j_call: TRBJ1-1; d_call: .; v_call: TRBV19; clone_size: .; cdr3_nt: TGTGCCAGTAGTAATAGAATTGCGCAGACTGAGGCTTTCTTT; cdr3_aa: CASSNRIAQTEAFF
cdr3_length: 15; j_call: TRBJ2-7; d_call: .; v_call: TRBV7-8; clone_size: .; cdr3_nt: TGTGCCAGCAGCTTATTTCGCGGGGCGTCCTACGAGCAGTACTTC; cdr3_aa: CASSLFRGASYEQYF
cdr3_length: 14; j_call: TRBJ1-6; d_call: TRBD1; v_call: TRBV11-1; clone_size: .; cdr3_nt: TGTGCCAGCAGCTCCCGACAGGGACATTCACCCCTCCACTTT; cdr3_aa: CASSSRQGHSPLHF
cdr3_length: 14; j_call: TRBJ1-4; d_call: .; v_call: TRBV6-1; clone_size: .; cdr3_nt: TGTGCCAGCAGGGTGACAGCGTTAGGTGAAAAACTGTTTTTT; cdr3_aa: CASRVTALGEKLFF
cdr3_length: 15; j_call: TRBJ2-7; d_call: TRBD2; v_call: TRBV11-3; clone_size: .; cdr3_nt: TGTGCCAGCAGCAAGGGACTAGCGGGACCAGCCGAGCAGTACTTC; cdr3_aa: CASSKGLAGPAEQYF
cdr3_length: 12; j_call: TRBJ1-1; d_call: .; v_call: TRBV12-5; clone_size: once; cdr3_nt: TGTGCTAGTGCCCTTGAGGGTGCTGAAGCTTTCTTT; cdr3_aa: CASALEGAEAFF
cdr3_length: 13; j_call: TRBJ1-1; d_call: .; v_call: TRBV5-4; clone_size: once; cdr3_nt: TGTGCCAGCAGCTTGGTCCTAGGGGCTGAAGCTTTCTTT; cdr3_aa: CASSLVLGAEAFF
cdr3_length: 12; j_call: TRBJ2-7; d_call: TRBD1; v_call: TRBV10-2; clone_size: medium-sized; cdr3_nt: TGCGCCACCGGGACAGGGTCGGTCGAGCAGTACTTC; cdr3_aa: CATGTGSVEQYF
cdr3_length: 14; j_call: TRBJ1-4; d_call: .; v_call: TRBV5-4; clone_size: .; cdr3_nt: TGTGCCAGCAGCCTGAGGGGGACTAATGAAAAACTGTTTTTT; cdr3_aa: CASSLRGTNEKLFF
cdr3_length: 13; j_call: TRBJ2-5; d_call: .; v_call: TRBV4-1; clone_size: .; cdr3_nt: TGCGCCAGCAGCCAAGAAAACAGAGAGACCCAGTACTTC; cdr3_aa: CASSQENRETQYF
cdr3_length: 15; j_call: TRBJ1-6; d_call: TRBD1; v_call: TRBV6-1; clone_size: .; cdr3_nt: TGTGCCAGCAGTGAAGGTCCAGGGGGTGGTGAGGCCCTCCACTTT; cdr3_aa: CASSEGPGGGEALHF
cdr3_length: 14; j_call: TRBJ2-2; d_call: .; v_call: TRBV5-4; clone_size: once; cdr3_nt: TGTGCCAGCAGCTCCTTAGGGGGCACCGGGGAGCTGTTTTTT; cdr3_aa: CASSSLGGTGELFF
cdr3_length: 13; j_call: TRBJ1-2; d_call: .; v_call: TRBV19; clone_size: .; cdr3_nt: TGTGCCAGTAGTTCCGACAGGCACTATGGCTACACCTTC; cdr3_aa: CASSSDRHYGYTF
cdr3_length: 15; j_call: TRBJ2-7; d_call: TRBD2; v_call: TRBV19; clone_size: .; cdr3_nt: TGTGCCAGTAGCCCGAGCGGGAGCCTCTCCTACGAGCAGTACTTC; cdr3_aa: CASSPSGSLSYEQYF
cdr3_length: 15; j_call: TRBJ2-7; d_call: TRBD1; v_call: TRBV29-1; clone_size: .; cdr3_nt: TGCAGCTCCACCGGGACAGGGGGCGACTCGGACGAGCAGTACTTC; cdr3_aa: CSSTGTGGDSDEQYF
cdr3_length: 11; j_call: TRBJ2-1; d_call: .; v_call: TRBV28; clone_size: .; cdr3_nt: TGTGCCAGCAGTTTACAGCGGGAGCAGTTCTTC; cdr3_aa: CASSLQREQFF
cdr3_length: 15; j_call: TRBJ2-5; d_call: TRBD2; v_call: TRBV7-2; clone_size: .; cdr3_nt: TGTGCCAGCAGCTTAGGACTAGCGGGGACCGAGACCCAGTACTTC; cdr3_aa: CASSLGLAGTETQYF
cdr3_length: 17; j_call: TRBJ2-2; d_call: TRBD2; v_call: TRBV12-5; clone_size: .; cdr3_nt: TGTGCTAGTGGTTTGGTCCCGGGAGGGTCGAACACCGGGGAGCTGTTTTTT; cdr3_aa: CASGLVPGGSNTGELFF
cdr3_length: 18; j_call: TRBJ2-1; d_call: TRBD1; v_call: TRBV11-2; clone_size: .; cdr3_nt: TGTGCCAGCAGCTTAGACCCACAATGGGACAGGGGGAACAATGAGCAGTTCTTC; cdr3_aa: CASSLDPQWDRGNNEQFF
cdr3_length: 14; j_call: TRBJ2-5; d_call: .; v_call: TRBV10-3; clone_size: .; cdr3_nt: TGTGCCATCAGTGGAAAGAGCGGCCAAGAGACCCAGTACTTC; cdr3_aa: CAISGKSGQETQYF
cdr3_length: 15; j_call: TRBJ1-5; d_call: .; v_call: TRBV27; clone_size: .; cdr3_nt: TGTGCCAGCAGCTTGGACAGTAATAGCAATCAGCCCCAGCATTTT; cdr3_aa: CASSLDSNSNQPQHF
cdr3_length: 17; j_call: TRBJ2-3; d_call: TRBD2; v_call: TRBV29-1; clone_size: .; cdr3_nt: TGCAGCGTTCAACTTACCCCGGGACTAGCGGGGTCGGATACGCAGTATTTT; cdr3_aa: CSVQLTPGLAGSDTQYF
cdr3_length: 15; j_call: TRBJ1-3; d_call: .; v_call: TRBV5-4; clone_size: .; cdr3_nt: TGTGCCAGCAGCTTGGGGGGGACTACTGGAAACACCATATATTTT; cdr3_aa: CASSLGGTTGNTIYF
cdr3_length: 11; j_call: TRBJ2-1; d_call: .; v_call: TRBV30; clone_size: .; cdr3_nt: TGTGCCTGGAGCCTTAGCGGCGGGCAGTTCTTC; cdr3_aa: CAWSLSGGQFF
cdr3_length: 15; j_call: TRBJ2-2; d_call: .; v_call: TRBV19; clone_size: .; cdr3_nt: TGTGCCAGTAATCCAGGGAGGGGGAATCCCGGGGAGCTGTTTTTT; cdr3_aa: CASNPGRGNPGELFF